One sample yielded the 3 T cell receptor beta chains listed below, sequenced in a study of shared clonotypes between healthy human individuals. TCRdb keeps only in-frame clones here, not all; method: immunoSEQ multiplex PCR. The table records about 490,000 clones, about 80% of them present only once. Input material: PBMCs. Source of these receptors: a woman in her 40s in good health. Some clones in this sample may be carry-over from other donors' samples.

The rearrangement links TRBV11-2 to TRBJ1-1; no reliable D call. Trimming pared 5 bases from V and 5 bases from J, leaving 12 bases between. This CDR3 has 13 residues. Looked up from germline, CDR1 is SGHAT and CDR2 is FQNNGV. CDR3 protein: CASSHVWGTEAFF. In DNA form, the CDR3 reads TGTGCCAGCAGCCACGTTTGGGGTACTGAAGCTTTCTTT. Looking up the rest from reference TRBV11-2 and TRBJ1-1 gives the full variable domain: EAGVAQSPRYKIIEKRQSVAFWCNPISGHATLYWYQQILGQGPKLLIQFQNNGVVDDSQLPKDRFSAERLKGVDSTLKIQPAKLEDSAVYLCASSHVWGTEAFFGQGTRLTVV.

This chain uses TRBV28 with TRBJ1-4, with 8 positions matching TRBD1. This CDR3 spans 16 amino acids. The J segment lost 6 bases and the V segment lost 4 bases, leaving 10 bases of the junction unmatched. Looked up from germline, CDR1 is MDHEN and CDR2 is SYDVKM. DNA for the CDR3: TGTGCCAGCAGTTCCGGGACAGGCGGGAGGGATGAAAAACTGTTTTTT. It translates to CASSSGTGGRDEKLFF. The full variable domain, completed using reference TRBV28 and TRBJ1-4, is DVKVTQSSRYLVKRTGEKVFLECVQDMDHENMFWYRQDPGLGLRLIYFSYDVKMKEKGDIPEGYSVSREKKERFSLILESASTNQTSMYLCASSSGTGGRDEKLFFGSGTQLSVL.

V is TRBV14 and J is TRBJ1-1; D may be TRBD1 (5 bases). Trimming removed 4 bases from V and 5 bases from J, with 14 bases in between. The CDR3 loop spans 14 amino acids. Germline lookup yields CDR1 SGHDN and CDR2 FVKESK. The CDR3 DNA sequence: TGTGCCAGCAGCCCCCAGGGCAGTTGGACTGAAGCTTTCTTT. Protein: CASSPQGSWTEAFF.